The source of this T cell receptor beta chain is a study of blood T cells in healthy people across ages. Overall study: The capture of about one barcoded beta molecule per two T cells was achieved by template switching.

This clonotype was seen a handful of times. As yet, its antigen is unknown. Study-level findings and limits: Unsorted PBMC material precluded a definitive naive versus antigen-experienced comparison.

The CDR3 totals 15 residues. Germline-derived CDR1 and CDR2 are SGHKS and YYEKEE (reference sequence). The V gene lost 0 bases and the J gene lost 7 bases, with 14 bases spanning the gap. The authors ran a second PCR of 7 to 11 cycles using a sample-barcoded 5' primer and a J-beta primer mix. A template-switch adaptor with 12 random nucleotides tagged each cDNA molecule. TCRdb independently ran MiXCR on the 5' RACE reads; one entry per CDR3 protein. The table has fewer than 650,000 distinct CDR3 sequences, over 25% seen once. These data also formed part of another study, on T cells of mothers and their children.

V is TRBV5-5 and J is TRBJ1-5; no clear D. The clonotype was recovered from a boy between 2 and 10 years old in good health. Sequencing was carried out using blood. DNA of the CDR3: TGTGCCAGCAGCTTGGGGTCATTTAGGTACCAGCCCCAGCATTTT. Its protein product is CASSLGSFRYQPQHF.